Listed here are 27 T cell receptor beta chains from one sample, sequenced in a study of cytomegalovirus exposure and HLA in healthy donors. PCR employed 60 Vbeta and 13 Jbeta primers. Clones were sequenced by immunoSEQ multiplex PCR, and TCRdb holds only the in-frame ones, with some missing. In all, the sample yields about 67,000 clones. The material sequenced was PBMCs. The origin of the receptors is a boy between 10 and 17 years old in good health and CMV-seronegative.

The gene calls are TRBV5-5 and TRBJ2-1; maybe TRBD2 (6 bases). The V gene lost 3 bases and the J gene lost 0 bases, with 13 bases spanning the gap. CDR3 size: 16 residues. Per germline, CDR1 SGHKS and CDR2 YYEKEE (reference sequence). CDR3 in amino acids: CASSSTSPLSYNEQFF. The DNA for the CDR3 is TGTGCCAGCAGCTCGACTAGTCCCCTCTCCTACAATGAGCAGTTCTTC.

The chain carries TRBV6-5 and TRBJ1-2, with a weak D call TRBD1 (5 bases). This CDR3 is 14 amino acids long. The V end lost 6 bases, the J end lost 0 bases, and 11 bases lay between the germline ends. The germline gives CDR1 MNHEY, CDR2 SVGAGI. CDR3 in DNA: TGTGCCAGCAGCCAGGACACCTCTAACTATGGCTACACCTTC. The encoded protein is CASSQDTSNYGYTF.

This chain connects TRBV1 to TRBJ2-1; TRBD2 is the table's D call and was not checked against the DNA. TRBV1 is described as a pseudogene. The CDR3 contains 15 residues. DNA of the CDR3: TGCACCAGCAGCCTAGCGGGATGGGGGTACAATGAGCAGTTCTTC. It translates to CTSSLAGWGYNEQFF.

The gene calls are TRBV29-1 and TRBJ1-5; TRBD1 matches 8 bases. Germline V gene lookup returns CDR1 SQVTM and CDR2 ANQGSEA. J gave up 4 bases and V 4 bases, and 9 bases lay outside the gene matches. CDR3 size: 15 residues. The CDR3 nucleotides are TGCAGCGTTGCCCTAACCGGGACAGGTAATCAGCCCCAGCATTTT. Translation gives CSVALTGTGNQPQHF. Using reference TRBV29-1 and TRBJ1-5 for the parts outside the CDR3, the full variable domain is SAVISQKPSRDICQRGTSLTIQCQVDSQVTMMFWYRQQPGQSLTLIATANQGSEATYESGFVIDKFPISRPNLTFSTLTVSNMSPEDSSIYLCSVALTGTGNQPQHFGDGTRLSIL.

The CDR3: CSVGDRVEEKLFF. For the CDR3, the DNA is TGCAGCGTTGGAGATCGGGTAGAAGAAAAACTGTTTTTT. The rearrangement links TRBV29-1 to TRBJ1-4; D gene uncertain. Germline CDR1 is SQVTM and CDR2 is ANQGSEA. The CDR3 covers 13 residues. Trimming took off 4 bases at V and 8 bases at J, with 14 bases between the two ends. Supplemented by reference TRBV29-1 and TRBJ1-4, the full variable domain reads SAVISQKPSRDICQRGTSLTIQCQVDSQVTMMFWYRQQPGQSLTLIATANQGSEATYESGFVIDKFPISRPNLTFSTLTVSNMSPEDSSIYLCSVGDRVEEKLFFGSGTQLSVL.

The CDR3 is CASSLVGNKLGTGGDEQYF. CDR3 nucleotides: TGTGCCAGCAGCTTAGTCGGAAACAAACTCGGGACAGGGGGCGACGAGCAGTACTTC. The chain carries TRBV11-1 and TRBJ2-7; 12 bases agree with TRBD1. Germline CDR1 reads SGHAT; CDR2 reads FQDESV (reference sequence). The CDR3 has 19 residues. The junction had 15 bases not matched to a gene; V was cut back by 1 base and J by 5 bases.

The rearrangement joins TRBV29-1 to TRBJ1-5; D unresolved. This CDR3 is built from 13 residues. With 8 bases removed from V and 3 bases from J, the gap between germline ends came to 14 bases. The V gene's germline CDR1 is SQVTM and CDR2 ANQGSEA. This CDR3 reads CSTRDNFNQPQHF. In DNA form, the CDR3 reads TGCAGCACCCGAGATAATTTCAATCAGCCCCAGCATTTT.

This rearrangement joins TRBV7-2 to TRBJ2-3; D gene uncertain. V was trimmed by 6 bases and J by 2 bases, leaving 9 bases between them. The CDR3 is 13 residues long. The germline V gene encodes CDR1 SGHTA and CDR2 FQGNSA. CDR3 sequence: CASSKRDTDTQYF. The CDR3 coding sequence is TGTGCCAGCAGTAAGAGAGACACAGATACGCAGTATTTT.

The CDR3 nucleotides are TGTGCCAGTAGTACCGGACAGGGCCGATACTATGGCTACACCTTC. Its translation: CASSTGQGRYYGYTF. The chain uses TRBV19 and TRBJ1-2; 8 bases are shared with TRBD1. Looked up from germline, CDR1 is LNHDA and CDR2 is SQIVND (reference sequence). This CDR3 is built from 15 residues. V was clipped by 4 bases and J by 3 bases; unmatched bases: 7.

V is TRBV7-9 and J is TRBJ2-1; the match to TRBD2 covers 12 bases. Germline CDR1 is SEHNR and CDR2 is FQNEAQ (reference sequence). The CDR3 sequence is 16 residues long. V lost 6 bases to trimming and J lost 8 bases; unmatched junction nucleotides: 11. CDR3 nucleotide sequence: TGTGCCAGCAGACCCACGGGACTAGCGGGTGTCGATGAGCAGTTCTTC. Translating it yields CASRPTGLAGVDEQFF.

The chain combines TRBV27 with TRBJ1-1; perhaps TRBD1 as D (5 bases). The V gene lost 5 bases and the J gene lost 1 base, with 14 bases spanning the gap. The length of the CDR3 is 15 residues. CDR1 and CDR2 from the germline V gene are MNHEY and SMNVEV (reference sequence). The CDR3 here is CASSLTRQWNTEAFF. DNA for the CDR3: TGTGCCAGCAGTCTTACGAGACAGTGGAACACTGAAGCTTTCTTT.

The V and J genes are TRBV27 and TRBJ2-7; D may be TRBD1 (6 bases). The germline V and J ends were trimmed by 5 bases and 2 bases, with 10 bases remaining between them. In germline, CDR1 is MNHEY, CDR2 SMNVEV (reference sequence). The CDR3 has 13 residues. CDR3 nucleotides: TGTGCCAGCAGTCCAGGGGTGACCTACGAGCAGTACTTC. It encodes CASSPGVTYEQYF.

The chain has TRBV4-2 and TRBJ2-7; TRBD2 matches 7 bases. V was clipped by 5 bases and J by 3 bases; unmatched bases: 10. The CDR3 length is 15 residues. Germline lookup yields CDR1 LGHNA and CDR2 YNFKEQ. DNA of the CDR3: TGTGCCAGCAGCGTCGGGGGGAGGGTAGACTACGAGCAGTACTTC. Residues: CASSVGGRVDYEQYF.

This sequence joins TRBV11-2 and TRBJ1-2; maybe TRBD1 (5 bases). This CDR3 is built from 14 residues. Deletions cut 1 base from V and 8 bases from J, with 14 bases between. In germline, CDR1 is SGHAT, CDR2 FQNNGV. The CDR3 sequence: CASSLGHSPGGYTF. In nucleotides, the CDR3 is TGTGCCAGCAGCTTAGGTCACAGCCCAGGGGGCTACACCTTC.

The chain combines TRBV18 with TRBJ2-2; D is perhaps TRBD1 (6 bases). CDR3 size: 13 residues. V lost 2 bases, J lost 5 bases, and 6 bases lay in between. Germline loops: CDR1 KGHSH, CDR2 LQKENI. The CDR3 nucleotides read TGTGCCAGCTCACCAGACAGGACCGGGGAGCTGTTTTTT. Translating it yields CASSPDRTGELFF.

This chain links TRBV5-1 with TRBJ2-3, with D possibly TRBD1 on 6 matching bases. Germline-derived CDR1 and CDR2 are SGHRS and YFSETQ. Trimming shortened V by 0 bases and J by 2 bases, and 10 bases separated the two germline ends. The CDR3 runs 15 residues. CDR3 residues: CASSLGQDLTDTQYF. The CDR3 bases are TGCGCCAGCAGCTTGGGACAGGACCTCACAGATACGCAGTATTTT.

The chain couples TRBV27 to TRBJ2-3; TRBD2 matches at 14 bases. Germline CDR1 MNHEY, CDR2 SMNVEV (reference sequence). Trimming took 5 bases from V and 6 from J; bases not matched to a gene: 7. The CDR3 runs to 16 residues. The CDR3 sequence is CASSRGLAGGWDTQYF. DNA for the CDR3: TGTGCCAGCAGTCGAGGACTAGCGGGAGGCTGGGATACGCAGTATTTT.

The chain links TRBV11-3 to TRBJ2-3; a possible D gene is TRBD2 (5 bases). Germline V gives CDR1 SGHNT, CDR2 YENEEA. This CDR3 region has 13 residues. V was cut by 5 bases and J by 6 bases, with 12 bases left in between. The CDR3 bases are TGTGCCAGCAGCACAAACGGGATCGATACGCAGTATTTT. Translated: CASSTNGIDTQYF.

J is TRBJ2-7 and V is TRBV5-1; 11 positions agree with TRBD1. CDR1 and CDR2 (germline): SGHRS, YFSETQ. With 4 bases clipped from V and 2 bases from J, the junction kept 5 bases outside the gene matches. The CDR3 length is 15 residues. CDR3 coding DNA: TGCGCCAGCAGCCTCGGGACAGGGGGAGCCTACGAGCAGTACTTC. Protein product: CASSLGTGGAYEQYF.

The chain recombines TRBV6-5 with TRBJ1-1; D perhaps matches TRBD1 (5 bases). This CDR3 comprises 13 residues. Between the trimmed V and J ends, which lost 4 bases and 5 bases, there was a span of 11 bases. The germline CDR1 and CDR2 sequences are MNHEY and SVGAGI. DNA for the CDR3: TGTGCCAGCAGTTTCCAGGGCCGGACTGAAGCTTTCTTT. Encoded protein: CASSFQGRTEAFF.

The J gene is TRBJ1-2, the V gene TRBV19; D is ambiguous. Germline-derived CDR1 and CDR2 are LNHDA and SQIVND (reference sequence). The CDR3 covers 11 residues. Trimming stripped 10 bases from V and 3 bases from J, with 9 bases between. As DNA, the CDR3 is TGTGCCATCTCGAGTTACTATGGCTACACCTTC. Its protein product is CAISSYYGYTF.

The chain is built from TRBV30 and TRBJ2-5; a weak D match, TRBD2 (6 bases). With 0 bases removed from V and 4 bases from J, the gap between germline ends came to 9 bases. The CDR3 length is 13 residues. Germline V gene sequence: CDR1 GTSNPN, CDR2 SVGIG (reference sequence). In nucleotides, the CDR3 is TGTGCCTGGAGTGTAGACGGGAGAGAGACCCAGTACTTC. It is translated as CAWSVDGRETQYF.

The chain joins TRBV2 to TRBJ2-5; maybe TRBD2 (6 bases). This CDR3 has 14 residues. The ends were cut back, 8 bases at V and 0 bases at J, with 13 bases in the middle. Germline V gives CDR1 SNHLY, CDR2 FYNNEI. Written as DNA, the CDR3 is TGTGCCAGCGAGACCGGGGGATACCAAGAGACCCAGTACTTC. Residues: CASETGGYQETQYF. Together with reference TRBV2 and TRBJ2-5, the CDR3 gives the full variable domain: EPEVTQTPSHQVTQMGQEVILRCVPISNHLYFYWYRQILGQKVEFLVSFYNNEISEKSEIFDDQFSVERPDGSNFTLKIRSTKLEDSAMYFCASETGGYQETQYFGPGTRLLVL.

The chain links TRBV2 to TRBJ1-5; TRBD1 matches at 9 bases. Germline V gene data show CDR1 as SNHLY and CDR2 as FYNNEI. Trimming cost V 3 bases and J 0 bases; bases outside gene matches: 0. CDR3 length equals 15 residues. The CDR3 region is CASSEGQGSNQPQHF. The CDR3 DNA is TGTGCCAGCAGTGAGGGACAGGGTAGCAATCAGCCCCAGCATTTT.

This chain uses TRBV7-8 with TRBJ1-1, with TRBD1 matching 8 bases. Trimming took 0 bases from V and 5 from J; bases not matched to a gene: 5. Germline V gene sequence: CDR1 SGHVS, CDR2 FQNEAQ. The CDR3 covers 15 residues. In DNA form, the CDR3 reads TGTGCCAGCAGCTTAGCGGGGACAGGATTGACTGAAGCTTTCTTT. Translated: CASSLAGTGLTEAFF.

CDR3 in amino acids: CAWSVQANGLFF. The CDR3 DNA is TGTGCCTGGAGTGTACAGGCTAACGGGCTGTTTTTT. The chain recombines TRBV30 with TRBJ1-4; D possibly corresponds to TRBD1 (5 bases). V lost 0 bases, J lost 14 bases, and 13 bases lay in between. The CDR3 is 12 amino acids. The germline CDR1 and CDR2 sequences are GTSNPN and SVGIG (reference sequence).

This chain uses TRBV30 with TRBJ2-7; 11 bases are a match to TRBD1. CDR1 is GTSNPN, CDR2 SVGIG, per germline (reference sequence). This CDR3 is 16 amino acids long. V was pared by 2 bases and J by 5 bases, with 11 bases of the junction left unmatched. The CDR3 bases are TGTGCCTGGAGTCCAGTTCCCGGGACAGGGGGGGACGAGCAGTACTTC. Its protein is CAWSPVPGTGGDEQYF. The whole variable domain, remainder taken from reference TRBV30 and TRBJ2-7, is SQTIHQWPATLVQPVGSPLSLECTVEGTSNPNLYWYRQAAGRGLQLLFYSVGIGQISSEVPQNLSASRPQDRQFILSSKKLLLSDSGFYLCAWSPVPGTGGDEQYFGPGTRLTVT.